This TCR beta chain was obtained from a study of identical twins. With template switching, a universal primer site was added, and the cDNA carried unique molecular identifiers. TCRdb called the 5' RACE reads again in MiXCR, with one record for every CDR3 protein. The repertoire holds more than 200,000 distinct CDR3 sequences, with over 8% as singletons. The germline gives CDR1 MNHEY, CDR2 SMNVEV (reference sequence). The CDR3 covers 15 residues. Trimming cost V 4 bases and J 2 bases, with 13 bases left between them. In regard to this clonotype: The antigen remains unidentified.

General study findings and limits: Fewer insertions characterized abundant cord blood beta clonotypes, whereas memory repertoires showed none. Model-predicted out-of-frame TCR alpha sharing fell below observed values in monozygotic twins. In zero-insertion analyses, partial confounding could arise from invariant MAIT and iNKT cells.

Source material: memory (CD45RO+) T cells sorted from blood. The source is a woman aged 18-35 years in good health. The V call is TRBV27, the J call TRBJ2-3, with D perhaps given as TRBD1 or TRBD2 (5 bases each). The chain's CDR3 is CASSSRRGHTDTQYF. The CDR3 nucleotides are TGTGCCAGCAGTTCACGCCGGGGCCACACAGATACGCAGTATTTT.